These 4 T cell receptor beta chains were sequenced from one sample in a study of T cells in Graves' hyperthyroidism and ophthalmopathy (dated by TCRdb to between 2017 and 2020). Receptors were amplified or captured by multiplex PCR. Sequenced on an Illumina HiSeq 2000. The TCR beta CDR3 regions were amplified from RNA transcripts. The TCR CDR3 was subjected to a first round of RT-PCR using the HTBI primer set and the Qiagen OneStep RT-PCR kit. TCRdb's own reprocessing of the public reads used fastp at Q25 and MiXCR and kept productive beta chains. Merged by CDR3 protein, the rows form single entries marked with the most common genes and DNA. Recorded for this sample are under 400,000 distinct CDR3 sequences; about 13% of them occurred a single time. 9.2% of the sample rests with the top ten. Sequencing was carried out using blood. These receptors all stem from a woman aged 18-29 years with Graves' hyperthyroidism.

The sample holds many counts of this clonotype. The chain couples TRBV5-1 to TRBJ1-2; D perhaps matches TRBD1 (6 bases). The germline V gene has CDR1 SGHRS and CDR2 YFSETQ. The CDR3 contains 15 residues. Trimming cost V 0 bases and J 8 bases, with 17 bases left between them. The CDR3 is CASSLAPGEGQGYTF. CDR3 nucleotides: TGCGCCAGCAGCTTGGCCCCAGGGGAAGGACAGGGCTACACCTTC.

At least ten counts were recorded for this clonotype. The CDR3 is CASSQGTGEEKLFF. CDR3 nucleotides: TGTGCCAGCAGCCAAGGGACAGGGGAAGAAAAACTGTTTTTT. This chain uses TRBV3-1 with TRBJ1-4, with 9 positions matching TRBD1. The CDR3 is 14 amino acids. V was pared by 1 base and J by 8 bases, with 2 bases of the junction left unmatched. Germline CDR1 LGHDT, CDR2 YNNKEL (reference sequence).

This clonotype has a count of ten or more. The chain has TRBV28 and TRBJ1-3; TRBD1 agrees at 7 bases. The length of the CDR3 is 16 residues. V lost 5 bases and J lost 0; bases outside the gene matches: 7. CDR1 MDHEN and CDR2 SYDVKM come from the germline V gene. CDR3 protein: CASSLRTGSSGNTIYF. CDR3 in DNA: TGTGCCAGCAGTCTCCGGACAGGTAGCTCTGGAAACACCATATATTTT.

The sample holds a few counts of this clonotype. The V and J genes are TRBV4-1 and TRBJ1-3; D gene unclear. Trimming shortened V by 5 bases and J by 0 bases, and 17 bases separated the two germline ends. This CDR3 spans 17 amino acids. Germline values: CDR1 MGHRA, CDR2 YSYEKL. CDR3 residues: CASSTPKTGNSGNTIYF. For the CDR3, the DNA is TGCGCCAGCAGCACCCCCAAGACTGGGAACTCTGGAAACACCATATATTTT.